These T cell receptor beta chains were read from a single sample in a study of T cell responses to AZD1222 COVID-19 vaccine. Repertoires were generated with immunoSEQ multiplex PCR, while TCRdb's copy carries only in-frame clones and drops some. The sample records over 100,000 clones, over 90% being singletons. The source material was peripheral blood, sampled on day 0 of AZD1222 vaccination. Every receptor here comes from an adult in good health. Both conserved end residues are part of each CDR3. Fields, in order: D gene, V gene, clone size, J gene, CDR3 protein, CDR3 DNA. D genes are given only for firm matches. Size tells how often a clone was seen (once, few, many) or the class of an expanded clone, and some rows leave it out.

d_gene: .; v_gene: TRBV6-5; abundance: once; j_gene: TRBJ1-1; CDR3aa: CASSYSAGTEAFF; CDR3nt: TGTGCCAGCAGTTACTCGGCTGGGACTGAAGCTTTCTTT
d_gene: .; v_gene: TRBV5-4; abundance: .; j_gene: TRBJ2-5; CDR3aa: CASSLWGSTMETQYF; CDR3nt: TGTGCCAGCAGCTTGTGGGGGTCAACTATGGAGACCCAGTACTTC
d_gene: .; v_gene: TRBV7-9; abundance: .; j_gene: TRBJ2-5; CDR3aa: CASSRPRQRRGTQYF; CDR3nt: TGTGCCAGCAGCCGCCCCCGACAGAGGAGGGGGACCCAGTACTTC
d_gene: TRBD2; v_gene: TRBV11-3; abundance: .; j_gene: TRBJ2-5; CDR3aa: CASSARLAGRQETQYF; CDR3nt: TGTGCCAGCAGCGCCCGACTAGCGGGAAGACAGGAGACCCAGTACTTC
d_gene: TRBD2; v_gene: TRBV2; abundance: .; j_gene: TRBJ2-2; CDR3aa: CASSSLAGAGGELFF; CDR3nt: TGTGCCAGCAGCTCACTAGCGGGAGCGGGCGGGGAGCTGTTTTTT
d_gene: .; v_gene: TRBV28; abundance: .; j_gene: TRBJ2-1; CDR3aa: CASSLRYNEQFF; CDR3nt: TGTGCCAGCAGTTTGCGGTACAATGAGCAGTTCTTC
d_gene: .; v_gene: TRBV6-1; abundance: .; j_gene: TRBJ1-5; CDR3aa: CASSENQPQHF; CDR3nt: TGTGCCAGCAGTGAAAACCAGCCCCAGCATTTT
d_gene: .; v_gene: TRBV21-1; abundance: .; j_gene: TRBJ2-3; CDR3aa: CASITTGMTDTQYF; CDR3nt: TGTGCCAGCATAACAACAGGGATGACAGATACGCAGTATTTT
d_gene: .; v_gene: TRBV7-8; abundance: .; j_gene: TRBJ2-1; CDR3aa: CASRTGVGSYNEQFF; CDR3nt: TGTGCCAGCAGAACTGGGGTAGGCTCCTACAATGAGCAGTTCTTC
d_gene: .; v_gene: TRBV4-3; abundance: few; j_gene: TRBJ1-2; CDR3aa: CASSQEFLQDYGYTF; CDR3nt: TGCGCCAGCAGCCAAGAGTTTTTGCAGGACTATGGCTACACCTTC
d_gene: TRBD1; v_gene: TRBV7-2; abundance: .; j_gene: TRBJ2-5; CDR3aa: CASSPRTGGAETQYF; CDR3nt: TGTGCCAGCAGCCCTCGGACAGGGGGCGCTGAGACCCAGTACTTC
d_gene: .; v_gene: TRBV9; abundance: .; j_gene: TRBJ2-7; CDR3aa: CASSVAGSYEQYF; CDR3nt: TGTGCCAGCAGCGTAGCGGGCTCCTACGAGCAGTACTTC
d_gene: TRBD2; v_gene: TRBV9; abundance: .; j_gene: TRBJ2-2; CDR3aa: CASSVSRTSGTNTGELFF; CDR3nt: TGTGCCAGCAGCGTTAGTAGGACTAGCGGGACAAACACCGGGGAGCTGTTTTTT
d_gene: .; v_gene: TRBV3-1/TRBV3-2; abundance: .; j_gene: TRBJ2-5; CDR3aa: CASSRRRGLQETQYF; CDR3nt: TGTGCCAGCAGCAGAAGGAGGGGGCTTCAAGAGACCCAGTACTTC
d_gene: .; v_gene: TRBV27; abundance: .; j_gene: TRBJ2-3; CDR3aa: CASSFGLYTDTQYF; CDR3nt: TGTGCCAGCAGTTTCGGCCTCTACACAGATACGCAGTATTTT
d_gene: .; v_gene: TRBV4-1; abundance: .; j_gene: TRBJ2-7; CDR3aa: CASSQAHQSGYEQYF; CDR3nt: TGCGCCAGCAGCCAAGCACACCAATCTGGCTACGAGCAGTACTTC
d_gene: .; v_gene: TRBV10-3; abundance: once; j_gene: TRBJ2-2; CDR3aa: CAISEHFNTGELFF; CDR3nt: TGTGCCATCAGTGAGCACTTCAACACCGGGGAGCTGTTTTTT
d_gene: .; v_gene: TRBV27; abundance: .; j_gene: TRBJ1-5; CDR3aa: CASSFGDSNQPQHF; CDR3nt: TGTGCCAGCAGTTTTGGGGATAGCAATCAGCCCCAGCATTTT
d_gene: TRBD1; v_gene: TRBV18; abundance: few; j_gene: TRBJ1-6; CDR3aa: CASSPDRGYNSPLHF; CDR3nt: TGTGCCAGCTCACCGGACAGGGGTTATAATTCACCCCTCCACTTT
d_gene: .; v_gene: TRBV5-1; abundance: .; j_gene: TRBJ2-5; CDR3aa: CASSPGGVAEGETQYF; CDR3nt: TGCGCCAGCAGCCCCGGCGGGGTAGCAGAGGGAGAGACCCAGTACTTC
d_gene: .; v_gene: TRBV2; abundance: .; j_gene: TRBJ2-7; CDR3aa: CASSEQSYEQYF; CDR3nt: TGTGCCAGCAGTGAACAGTCTTACGAGCAGTACTTC
d_gene: TRBD1; v_gene: TRBV9; abundance: once; j_gene: TRBJ2-3; CDR3aa: CASSDGTVQDTQYF; CDR3nt: TGTGCCAGCAGCGACGGGACAGTACAAGATACGCAGTATTTT
d_gene: TRBD1; v_gene: TRBV5-6; abundance: .; j_gene: TRBJ2-3; CDR3aa: CASSFSPTGTGTDTQYF; CDR3nt: TGTGCCAGCAGCTTTAGCCCGACAGGGACGGGCACAGATACGCAGTATTTT
d_gene: .; v_gene: TRBV2; abundance: .; j_gene: TRBJ2-1; CDR3aa: CASSEGTGDEQFF; CDR3nt: TGTGCCAGCAGTGAAGGGACGGGAGATGAGCAGTTCTTC
d_gene: TRBD2; v_gene: TRBV6-2/TRBV6-3; abundance: .; j_gene: TRBJ2-3; CDR3aa: CASSFTPKILAGEKDTQYF; CDR3nt: TGTGCCAGCAGTTTCACCCCGAAAATACTAGCGGGAGAAAAAGATACGCAGTATTTT